This T cell receptor beta chain derives from a study of blood T cell repertoires in COVID-19 (TCRdb year 2020). Describing the broader study: The collaborator samples originated in the United States, Italy and Spain and spanned the acute and convalescent phases of COVID-19. The repertoires were made available in a free public database intended to serve as a resource for research on the immune response to SARS-CoV-2. Where HLA class I and class II types were available, the types were taken from metadata supplied by the sample provider, not from assay-based typing. The samples were drawn from the first 160 participants of the ongoing ImmuneRACE study and from 1,200 or so subjects provided by 6 global collaborators. Deeply sampled blood TCRbeta repertoires from subjects exposed to, actively infected with, or recovered from COVID-19 were included in the dataset. The prospective study material was composed of cDNA or gDNA derived from T cells, B-cell-depleted T cells, or PBMCs. The sample metadata nearly always contained a de-identified subject ID, COVID-19 status, age in years and sex.

Enrolling through a virtual design, the prospective study's participants ranged in age from roughly 18 to 95 years and lived across 24 United States geographic areas. Cohort assignment in the prospective study relied on participant-reported clinical history from a screening survey and a study questionnaire. Each participant in the prospective study had whole blood, serum and a nasopharyngeal or oropharyngeal swab collected by mobile phlebotomists. Prospective study participants could optionally give additional blood draws and questionnaires over a roughly two-month period. Before DNA extraction, prospective study blood samples were shipped either frozen or at room temperature. Results the study describes overall, beyond this receptor: Clinical and demographic metadata were provided uncurated, with the amount varying by source and participant.

Turning to this clone: The antigen this receptor binds is unknown. No base qualities exist here, and no much larger clone lies one base off it.

TCRbeta CDR3 regions were amplified from genomic DNA using the immunoSEQ Assay, a bias-controlled multiplex PCR. As for the authors' bioinformatics: Within the assay, amplification of reference gene primers was used to estimate how many nucleated cells each sample contained. Sequence reads were collapsed and filtered to measure the absolute abundance of every unique TCRbeta CDR3 rearrangement. For each sample, productive Simpson clonality was calculated as the square root of Simpson's diversity index over productive rearrangements. This immuneACCESS table, as held by TCRdb, lists in-frame sequences with V and J called but not all clones. Of the missing ones, under half trace to an unresolved V gene in checked studies; the others have no known cause. That table supplies the V and J calls and clone size; D and trimming were determined from the DNA. Here the sample has some 200,000 clones; more than 80% occur a single time. The biggest ten clones account for under 4% of the sample.

The sequencing sample was made of PBMCs or T cells enriched from blood (not recorded which). The receptor was isolated from a woman aged 18-29 years in a cohort exposed to, infected with or recovered from COVID-19 (not recorded which).

CDR3 loop: CASSHQNPTGGQPQHF. The DNA reads TGTGCCAGCAGCCACCAAAACCCGACAGGTGGTCAGCCCCAGCATTTT. The rearrangement joined TRBV6-2 or TRBV6-3 to TRBJ1-5; TRBD1 might be the D gene, on 6 matching bases. V and J lose 6 bases and 6 bases, and a span of 21 bases separates them. CDR3 length: 16 amino acids, cysteine to phenylalanine. Of the read, only the CDR3 DNA is kept; its 48 bases are in frame from base 1. From a lookup of the germline V gene, CDR1 and CDR2 are MNHEY and SVGEGT.